In its sample, the clone carrying this TCR beta chain was seen many times. Its target is unknown. The record originates from a study of T cell repertoires in cytomegalovirus infection. Turning to the study itself: Well-studied HLA-B-restricted CMV epitopes were used in the study alongside recently identified HLA-C-restricted ones. The public TCR beta signatures pointed to both CMV infection and matching HLA type. General study findings and limits: Identification of carriers of CMV plus the relevant HLA was performed using cumulative public TCR beta family frequency. What dominated the ex vivo response were HLA-C-restricted CMV-specific TCR beta clonotypes.

TCRdb independently ran MiXCR on the reads; one entry per CDR3 protein. This sample yields roughly 120,000 distinct CDR3 sequences, of which around 31% are seen a single time; about 81% belongs to the top ten. Germline CDR1 and CDR2: SGHVS and FQNEAQ. The ends were cut back, 1 base at V and 4 bases at J, with 17 bases in the middle. The CDR3 consists of 17 residues. V is TRBV7-8 and J is TRBJ1-5, with D uncertain. The receptor was isolated from a human donor in good health (CMV status not recorded). Some clones in this sample may be carry-over from other donors' samples. Source: CD8+ T cells from cultured PBMCs, taken from culture after CMV antigen stimulation. CDR3 loop: CASSLGSVGSGNQPQHF. For the CDR3, the DNA is TGTGCCAGCAGCTTAGGGTCGGTCGGGTCCGGGAATCAGCCCCAGCATTTT.